The source of this T cell receptor (beta chain) is a study of early T cells in non-severe SARS-CoV-2 infection. Germline-derived CDR1 and CDR2 are MDHEN and SYDVKM. J lost 9 bases, V lost 8 bases, and 6 bases had no gene match. The CDR3 has 12 residues. TCRdb re-derived calls from the 5' RACE reads in MiXCR, one entry per CDR3 protein. The table includes about 58,000 distinct CDR3 sequences, roughly an eighth detected once. This clonotype came up a few times. The sample consisted of whole blood. The chain recombines TRBV28 with TRBJ2-7, with 11 bases that match TRBD1. The sequence was collected from an adult who was a healthcare worker with PCR-confirmed SARS-CoV-2 infection or an uninfected control (not recorded which). In DNA form, the CDR3 reads TGTGCCAGCGGGACAGGGGGTTTTTGGCAGTACTTC. Translation: CASGTGGFWQYF.